One sample yielded the 27 T cell receptor beta chains listed below, sequenced in a study of T cells in Graves' hyperthyroidism and ophthalmopathy. RNA transcripts gave rise to amplified TCR beta CDR3 regions. HTBI primers drove first-round RT-PCR of the TCR CDR3. TCRdb reprocessed the multiplex PCR reads via MiXCR and lists one record per CDR3 protein. The profile covers 100,000 to 140,000 distinct CDR3 sequences, with approximately 15% appearing a single time and about 40% taken by the ten largest. Sequencing was performed on blood. These receptors came from a woman aged 45-65 years with Graves' hyperthyroidism.

This clonotype was detected many times. V and J are TRBV5-1 and TRBJ2-3, with 7 bases fitting TRBD1. Germline CDR1 reads SGHRS; CDR2 reads YFSETQ. Trimming cost V 4 bases and J 3 bases; bases outside gene matches: 5. The CDR3 consists of 14 residues. This CDR3 reads CASSRQGETDTQYF. CDR3 sequence (DNA): TGCGCCAGCAGCAGACAGGGCGAAACAGATACGCAGTATTTT.

In its sample, this clonotype was seen many times. The CDR3 DNA follows: TGCGCCAGCAGCGCAGCGACTAGCATCTCGGATACGCAGTATTTT. Translated, it gives CASSAATSISDTQYF. The rearrangement uses TRBV5-1 and TRBJ2-3, with 7 bases lining up with TRBD2. The CDR3 length is 15 residues. V shed 4 bases and J 6 bases; nucleotides not matched to a gene: 11. CDR1 is SGHRS, CDR2 YFSETQ, per germline. Together with reference TRBV5-1 and TRBJ2-3, the CDR3 gives the full variable domain: KAGVTQTPRYLIKTRGQQVTLSCSPISGHRSVSWYQQTPGQGLQFLFEYFSETQRNKGNFPGRFSGRQFSNSRSEMNVSTLELGDSALYLCASSAATSISDTQYFGPGTRLTVL.

The chain carries TRBV12-5 and TRBJ1-1, with D possibly being TRBD1 (5 bases). Germline V CDR1 and CDR2: LGHNT, FRNRAP. V lost 2 bases and J 11 bases, leaving 12 bases between the germline ends. The CDR3 extends over 12 amino acids. DNA of the CDR3: TGTGCTAGTGGTTTGCCGGGGGGTCGGGCTTTCTTT. This encodes CASGLPGGRAFF.

This clonotype appeared many times. The CDR3 DNA reads as TGCAGTGCCCCCCCCCCCGACTCCTACGAGCAGTACTTC. This encodes CSAPPPDSYEQYF. This chain uses TRBV20-1 with TRBJ2-7; D gene uncertain. Germline V gene sequence: CDR1 DFQATT, CDR2 SNEGSKA (reference sequence). The CDR3 sequence is 13 residues long. Trimming took off 6 bases at V and 0 bases at J, with 12 bases between the two ends.

At least ten counts were recorded for this clonotype. V usage is TRBV11-2 and J usage is TRBJ1-4; no reliable D call. Germline loops: CDR1 SGHAT, CDR2 FQNNGV. The CDR3 has 15 residues. V was cut by 8 bases and J by 2 bases, with 15 bases left in between. The CDR3 sequence: CASRRPGRTNEKLFF. DNA of the CDR3: TGTGCCAGCCGCAGGCCCGGGAGGACTAATGAAAAACTGTTTTTT.

This clonotype has only one observation. The chain recombines TRBV29-1 with TRBJ2-7; 12 bases line up with TRBD1. The CDR3 length is 14 residues. J was trimmed by 4 bases and V by 6 bases; bases with no gene match: 7. Per germline, CDR1 SQVTM and CDR2 ANQGSEA. The DNA of the CDR3 is TGCAGCGTCGTGGGACAGGGGGCCTTGTACGAGCAGTACGTC. Its protein is CSVVGQGALYEQYV.

As for this clonotype: A much larger clone differs from this one at a single base, so this may be a read error. The CDR3 does not end in the conserved phenylalanine or tryptophan, so this is likely a read error. The V and J genes are TRBV28 and TRBJ2-5, with 9 bases lining up with TRBD2. V was pared by 8 bases and J by 3 bases, with 4 bases of the junction left unmatched. The CDR3 consists of 13 residues. Looked up from germline, CDR1 is MDHEN and CDR2 is SYDVKM. The CDR3 DNA reads as TGTGCCAGCCGAATAGCGGGAGAAGAGACCCAGTACTCC. Amino acids: CASRIAGEETQYS.

This chain links TRBV12-3 or TRBV12-4 with TRBJ1-4, with D possibly matching TRBD1 (5 bases). The CDR3 runs 15 residues. The V end lost 5 bases, the J end lost 4 bases, and 14 bases lay between the germline ends. The CDR3 region has the DNA TGTGCCAGCAGTCGAGGGGTCGGGGATAATGAAAAACTGTTTTTT. It specifies CASSRGVGDNEKLFF.

This clonotype was observed many times. Relative to the germline gene, one junction end is altered; a read error may explain this. This chain links TRBV5-1 with TRBJ1-5; the D is unclear. The CDR3 length is 13 residues. Germline-derived CDR1 and CDR2 are SGHRS and YFSETQ. CDR3 nucleotide sequence: TGCGCCGGCAGCTTGGAGCAGAATCAGCCCCAGCATTTT. It translates to CAGSLEQNQPQHF. The full variable domain, in which reference TRBV5-1 and TRBJ1-5 provide the parts outside the CDR3, is KAGVTQTPRYLIKTRGQQVTLSCSPISGHRSVSWYQQTPGQGLQFLFEYFSETQRNKGNFPGRFSGRQFSNSRSEMNVSTLELGDSALYLCAGSLEQNQPQHFGDGTRLSIL.

This clonotype was seen at least ten times. The genes are TRBV7-8 and TRBJ1-2; 8 nucleotides match TRBD1. The CDR3 spans 14 residues. Trimming at V came to 5 bases and at J to 3 bases, leaving 5 bases not matched to a gene. Germline V gives CDR1 SGHVS, CDR2 FQNEAQ. The CDR3 spells CASSGLTGDYGYTF. In nucleotides, the CDR3 is TGTGCCAGCAGCGGACTGACAGGGGACTATGGCTACACCTTC.

This clonotype came up many times. V is TRBV20-1 and J is TRBJ1-5; weak D call: TRBD1 (5 bases). CDR1 and CDR2 from the germline V gene are DFQATT and SNEGSKA (reference sequence). Trimming removed 2 bases from V and 3 bases from J, with 14 bases in between. This CDR3 is 15 amino acids long. The CDR3 protein is CSARLSTANNQPQHF. DNA for the CDR3: TGCAGTGCTAGATTATCGACAGCGAACAATCAGCCCCAGCATTTT.

This clonotype was detected ten times or more. This rearrangement joins TRBV4-1 to TRBJ2-2, with 11 bases matching TRBD2. This CDR3 region has 18 residues. Germline V CDR1 and CDR2: MGHRA, YSYEKL. V lost 4 bases to trimming and J lost 5 bases; unmatched junction nucleotides: 12. The CDR3 DNA sequence: TGCGCCAGCAGCCCCCTCCCCACTAGCGGGAGATTGACCGGGGAGCTGTTTTTT. This codes for CASSPLPTSGRLTGELFF.

The sample holds many counts of this clonotype. V and J are TRBV6-1 and TRBJ2-1, with 8 bases that match TRBD2. This CDR3 has 15 amino acids. V lost 6 bases and J lost 5; bases outside the gene matches: 9. The germline V gene encodes CDR1 MNHNS and CDR2 SASEGT. The CDR3 nucleotides read TGTGCCAGCAGCACCCCCGGGACTAGAGACAATGAGCAGTTCTTC. It translates to CASSTPGTRDNEQFF.

This clonotype was observed at least ten times. The chain links TRBV20-1 to TRBJ1-6; perhaps TRBD1 as D (5 bases). The CDR3 is 14 amino acids. Germline V gives CDR1 DFQATT, CDR2 SNEGSKA (reference sequence). V was trimmed by 3 bases and J by 5 bases, leaving 11 bases between them. The CDR3 loop is CSARHRGNNSPLHF. Written as DNA, the CDR3 is TGCAGTGCTAGGCATCGGGGGAATAATTCACCCCTCCACTTT.

On this clonotype: This clone may be a read error of a much larger clone one base away. The chain couples TRBV19 to TRBJ2-1; D ambiguous. Germline V lookup: CDR1 LNHDA, CDR2 SQIVND (reference sequence). The CDR3 covers 17 residues. The CDR3, as DNA: TGTGCCAGTGGTATCGGCAGCGTGCTGTATTCCTACAATGAGCAGTTCTTC. Amino acid sequence: CASGIGSVLYSYNEQFF. The variable domain in full, with the rest retrieved from reference TRBV19 and TRBJ2-1, is DGGITQSPKYLFRKEGQNVTLSCEQNLNHDAMYWYRQDPGQGLRLIYYSQIVNDFQKGDIAEGYSVSREKKESFPLTVTSAQKNPTAFYLCASGIGSVLYSYNEQFFGPGTRLTVL.

In this sample, this clonotype turned up many times. The J gene is TRBJ2-5, the V gene TRBV20-1; TRBD2 aligns across 10 bases. V dropped 3 bases and J dropped 4; count of bases not matched to a gene: 11. The CDR3 runs to 16 residues. Germline assignment: CDR1 DFQATT and CDR2 SNEGSKA (reference sequence). The CDR3: CSASPNEREGPETQYF. As DNA, the CDR3 is TGCAGTGCTAGCCCTAACGAGCGGGAGGGCCCAGAGACCCAGTACTTC.

In this sample, this clonotype turned up many times. The chain recombines TRBV10-3 with TRBJ2-5; D might be TRBD2 (6 bases). V dropped 2 bases and J dropped 5 bases, with 15 bases sitting between them. This CDR3 comprises 15 residues. CDR1 is ENHRY, CDR2 SYGVKD, per germline. CDR3 residues: CAISENGGSMETQYF. CDR3 coding DNA: TGTGCCATCAGTGAGAACGGAGGGAGTATGGAGACCCAGTACTTC.

This clonotype was observed at least ten times. V and J are TRBV19 and TRBJ1-5; D unclear. Germline CDR1 is LNHDA and CDR2 is SQIVND (reference sequence). Trimming shortened V by 4 bases and J by 10 bases, and 14 bases separated the two germline ends. The CDR3 is made up of 13 amino acids. This chain's CDR3 is CASSTPVTGPQHF. The CDR3 DNA reads as TGTGCCAGTAGTACCCCCGTAACTGGCCCCCAGCATTTT.

This chain joins TRBV12-3 or TRBV12-4 and TRBJ1-1, with TRBD1 as a possible D gene (5 bases). Trimming left V 4 bases short and J 0 bases short, with 12 bases between. The CDR3 loop spans 15 amino acids. The DNA for the CDR3 is TGTGCCAGCAGTTCCGGGGGAAGGCTGAACACTGAAGCTTTCTTT. Amino acid sequence: CASSSGGRLNTEAFF.

Many counts were recorded for this clonotype. This chain links TRBV6-1 with TRBJ2-6; the D gene is possibly TRBD1 (5 bases). Per the germline V gene, CDR1 is MNHNS and CDR2 is SASEGT. The ends were cut back, 7 bases at V and 2 bases at J, with 12 bases in the middle. This CDR3 spans 15 amino acids. The CDR3 region has the DNA TGTGCCAGCACCCCTCAGGGAACTGGGGCCAACGTCCTGACTTTC. Amino acid sequence: CASTPQGTGANVLTF.

This clonotype was seen repeatedly, ten times or more. The chain is built from TRBV10-3 and TRBJ2-1, with TRBD2 identical over 9 bases. CDR3 size: 14 residues. The trim removed 3 bases at V and 8 bases at J, leaving 5 bases unmatched. Germline values: CDR1 ENHRY, CDR2 SYGVKD. The CDR3 reads CAISDLAGDHEQFF. As DNA, the CDR3 is TGTGCCATCAGTGACTTAGCGGGAGACCATGAGCAGTTCTTC.

The chain uses TRBV29-1 and TRBJ1-1, with 11 bases fitting TRBD1. This CDR3 spans 15 amino acids. From germline, CDR1 is SQVTM and CDR2 ANQGSEA. After removal of 7 bases from V and 1 base from J, the junction contained 8 bases not matched to a gene. The CDR3 sequence is CSGDKDRGRNTEAFF. For the CDR3, the DNA is TGCAGCGGCGACAAGGACAGGGGGCGGAACACTGAAGCTTTCTTT.

This clonotype came up many times. The rearrangement joins TRBV7-8 to TRBJ2-1; D is possibly TRBD1 (5 bases). Germline V lookup: CDR1 SGHVS, CDR2 FQNEAQ. Trimming pared 4 bases from V and 5 bases from J, leaving 15 bases between. CDR3 length: 15 amino acids. CDR3 sequence reads: CASSSAETANNEQFF. As DNA, the CDR3 is TGTGCCAGCAGCTCCGCCGAGACAGCGAACAATGAGCAGTTCTTC.

The rearrangement uses TRBV28 and TRBJ2-2, with 8 bases lining up with TRBD1. Germline V gene sequence: CDR1 MDHEN, CDR2 SYDVKM. The V segment lost 8 bases and the J segment 3 bases; nucleotides outside the gene matches: 5. The CDR3 extends over 14 amino acids. CDR3 protein: CASRTGTYTGELFF. The CDR3 DNA is TGTGCCAGCCGGACAGGGACCTACACCGGGGAGCTGTTTTTT.

This clonotype was counted ten times or more. This chain links TRBV15 with TRBJ1-5; unclear D gene. The CDR3 is 13 residues long. In germline, CDR1 is LNHNV, CDR2 YYDKDF (reference sequence). The germline V and J ends were trimmed by 0 bases and 8 bases, with 8 bases remaining between them. The DNA for the CDR3 is TGTGCCACCAGCAGAGATAAGGAGAAGCCCCAGCATTTT. Translating gives CATSRDKEKPQHF.

The table lists this clonotype with many counts. The rearrangement links TRBV2 to TRBJ2-5; D unclear. This CDR3 region has 12 residues. CDR1 and CDR2 (germline): SNHLY, FYNNEI. V was cut by 3 bases and J by 7 bases, with 9 bases left in between. DNA of the CDR3: TGTGCCAGCAGTGAGAATCGCAGGACCCAGTACTTC. Translated, it gives CASSENRRTQYF. The full variable domain, rest sourced from reference TRBV2 and TRBJ2-5, is EPEVTQTPSHQVTQMGQEVILRCVPISNHLYFYWYRQILGQKVEFLVSFYNNEISEKSEIFDDQFSVERPDGSNFTLKIRSTKLEDSAMYFCASSENRRTQYFGPGTRLLVL.

This rearrangement joins TRBV5-1 to TRBJ2-1; tentatively, D is TRBD1 (6 bases). The CDR3 is 13 amino acids. Germline V lookup: CDR1 SGHRS, CDR2 YFSETQ. Trimming removed 4 bases at V and 9 bases at J, with 14 bases between. CDR3 sequence (DNA): TGCGCCAGCAGCCGCCAACTGGGGGCTGAGCAGTTCTTC. This translates into CASSRQLGAEQFF.